This T cell receptor (beta chain) stems from a study of blood T cell repertoires in COVID-19. Study information: In each case, the material was cDNA or gDNA derived from T cells, B-cell-depleted T cells, or PBMCs.

TCRdb's copy holds only in-frame clones and misses some; the assay was immunoSEQ multiplex PCR. The data contain approximately 260,000 clones, about 91% of them singletons. Deletions cut 1 base from V and 3 bases from J, with 13 bases between. This CDR3 region has 15 residues. CDR1 SGHRS and CDR2 YFSETQ come from the germline V gene. The sequence came from a woman between 35 and 50 years old with acute COVID-19. This chain joins TRBV5-1 and TRBJ1-1; D unresolved. The sample comprised PBMCs or T cells enriched from blood (not recorded which). The CDR3 is CASSLLASGDTEAFF. Here the CDR3 DNA reads TGCGCCAGCAGCTTGTTGGCTTCCGGGGACACTGAAGCTTTCTTT. The full variable domain, in which reference TRBV5-1 and TRBJ1-1 provide the parts outside the CDR3, is KAGVTQTPRYLIKTRGQQVTLSCSPISGHRSVSWYQQTPGQGLQFLFEYFSETQRNKGNFPGRFSGRQFSNSRSEMNVSTLELGDSALYLCASSLLASGDTEAFFGQGTRLTVV.